The present entry profiles one TCR beta chain with its context. Libraries were prepared by immunoSEQ multiplex PCR; TCRdb keeps only in-frame clonotypes and omits some of them. The data hold about 530,000 clones, with about 95% observed a single time. Caucasian adults residing in Nashville, Tennessee made up all the donors. Splitting of CD4+ cells produced CD45RA+ naive and CD45RA-negative memory subsets. These data originate in a study of shared clonotypes between healthy human individuals. Trimming shortened V by 3 bases and J by 0 bases, and 18 bases separated the two germline ends. The CDR3 runs 17 residues. Germline assignment: CDR1 SGHNT and CDR2 YYREEE (reference sequence).

Sequenced sample: naive CD4+ T cells sorted from blood. Subset described: CD45RA+ positively selected. J is TRBJ1-1 and V is TRBV5-4; the D gene is possibly TRBD1 (5 bases). The TCR comes from a woman aged 25 to 45 in good health. CDR3 in DNA: TGTGCCAGCAGCTCGATGACAGCCACCCCCTTGAACACTGAAGCTTTCTTT. Its translation is CASSSMTATPLNTEAFF.